This T cell receptor (beta chain) originates from a study of T cell repertoires in cytomegalovirus infection. Overall study: Both a matching HLA type and CMV infection were indicated by public TCR beta signatures.

Germline loops: CDR1 SNHLY, CDR2 FYNNEI. Trimming at V came to 6 bases and at J to 3 bases, leaving 19 bases not matched to a gene. The CDR3 consists of 18 residues. This clonotype appeared a few times. No antigen is known for it. TCRdb ran MiXCR on the reads and lists one entry per CDR3 protein. The sample records around 250,000 distinct CDR3 sequences, about a sixth being singletons. General observations from the study: Identification of carriers of CMV plus the relevant HLA was achieved through cumulative public TCR beta family frequency. The ex vivo response showed dominance by HLA-C-restricted CMV-specific TCR beta clonotypes.

The gene calls are TRBV2 and TRBJ2-7; 8 bases are shared with TRBD2. What was sequenced was CD8+ T cells from PBMCs. This receptor was identified in a human donor in good health (CMV status not recorded). Some clones in this sample may be carry-over from other donors' samples. The DNA of the CDR3 is TGTGCCAGCAGGGCAGGGAGCGTGTCTAGCGGGTCGCTCTACGAGCAGTACTTC. It is translated as CASRAGSVSSGSLYEQYF. Full variable domain (outside the CDR3, taken from reference TRBV2 and TRBJ2-7): EPEVTQTPSHQVTQMGQEVILRCVPISNHLYFYWYRQILGQKVEFLVSFYNNEISEKSEIFDDQFSVERPDGSNFTLKIRSTKLEDSAMYFCASRAGSVSSGSLYEQYFGPGTRLTVT.